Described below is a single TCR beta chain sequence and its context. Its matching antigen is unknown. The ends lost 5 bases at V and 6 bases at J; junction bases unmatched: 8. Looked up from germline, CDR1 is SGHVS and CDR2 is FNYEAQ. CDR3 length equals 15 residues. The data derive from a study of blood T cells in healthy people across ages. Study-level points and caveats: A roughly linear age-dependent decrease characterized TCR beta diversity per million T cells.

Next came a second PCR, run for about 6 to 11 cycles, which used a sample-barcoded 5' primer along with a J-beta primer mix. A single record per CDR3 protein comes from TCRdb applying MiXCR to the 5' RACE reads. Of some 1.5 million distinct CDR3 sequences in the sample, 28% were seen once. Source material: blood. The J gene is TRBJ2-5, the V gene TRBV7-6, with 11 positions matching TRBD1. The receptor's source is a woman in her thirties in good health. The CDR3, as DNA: TGTGCCAGCAGCCCCCGGACAGGGGGCGCGAAGACCCAGTACTTC. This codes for CASSPRTGGAKTQYF.